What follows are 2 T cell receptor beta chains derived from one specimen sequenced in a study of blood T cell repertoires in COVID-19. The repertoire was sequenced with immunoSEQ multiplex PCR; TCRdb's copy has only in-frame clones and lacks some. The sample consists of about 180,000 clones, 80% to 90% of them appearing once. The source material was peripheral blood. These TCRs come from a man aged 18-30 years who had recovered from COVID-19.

The CDR3 DNA follows: TGTGCCAGTAGTATGAGGGTCTACAATGAGCAGTTCTTC. Encoded protein: CASSMRVYNEQFF. The V call is TRBV19, the J call TRBJ2-1, with D perhaps matching TRBD2 (5 bases). The V gene's germline CDR1 is LNHDA and CDR2 SQIVND (reference sequence). CDR3 length: 13 residues. Trimming took off 3 bases at V and 3 bases at J, with 6 bases between the two ends.

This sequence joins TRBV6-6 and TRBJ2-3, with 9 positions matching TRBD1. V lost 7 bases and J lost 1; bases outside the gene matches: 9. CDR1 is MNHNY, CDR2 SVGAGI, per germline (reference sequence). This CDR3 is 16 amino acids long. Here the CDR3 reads CASTDRGEVRTDTQYF. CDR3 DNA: TGTGCCAGCACCGACAGGGGGGAAGTGCGCACAGATACGCAGTATTTT.